Detailed here is one TCR beta chain. The antigen is undetermined. These data come from a study of PD-L1 blockade in urothelial cancer. About the study: Patients had been given 0 to 3 earlier chemotherapy regimens.

Described time point: peripheral blood 6 weeks after treatment start. Urothelial carcinoma, locally advanced or metastatic, affected the patients. CDR3 length equals 13 residues. CDR1 is SGHRS and CDR2 is YFSETQ in the germline V gene. Unmatched junction bases numbered 5, after V lost 3 bases and J lost 8 bases. Each PCR received spiked synthetic TCR analog templates. Data came from immunoSEQ multiplex PCR; TCRdb stores just in-frame clones and leaves some out. The sample has more than 60,000 clones; 88% are singletons. The study's findings and limits: Tumor-associated blood clones were expanded more by durable-benefit patients at 3 weeks.

The chain links TRBV5-1 to TRBJ1-2; 9 positions agree with TRBD1. The specimen comprised PBMCs, sampled around atezolizumab (anti-PD-L1) treatment. The receptor was isolated from a man aged 55 to 69 with urothelial cancer. The CDR3 region is CASSSETGGGYTF. The CDR3 coding sequence is TGCGCCAGCAGCTCGGAGACAGGGGGAGGCTACACCTTC.